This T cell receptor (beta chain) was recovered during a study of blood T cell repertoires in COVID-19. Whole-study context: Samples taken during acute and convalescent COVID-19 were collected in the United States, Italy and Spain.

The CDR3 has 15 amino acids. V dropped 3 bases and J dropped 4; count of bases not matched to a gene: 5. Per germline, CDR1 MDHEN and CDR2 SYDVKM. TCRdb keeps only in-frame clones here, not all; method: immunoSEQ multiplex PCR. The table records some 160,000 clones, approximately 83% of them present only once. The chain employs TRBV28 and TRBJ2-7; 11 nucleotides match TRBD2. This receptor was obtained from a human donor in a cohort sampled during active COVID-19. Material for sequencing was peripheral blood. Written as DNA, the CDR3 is TGTGCCAGCAGTTTCCTAGCGGGAGGTTTGTACGAGCAGTACTTC. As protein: CASSFLAGGLYEQYF. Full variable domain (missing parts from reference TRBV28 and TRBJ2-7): DVKVTQSSRYLVKRTGEKVFLECVQDMDHENMFWYRQDPGLGLRLIYFSYDVKMKEKGDIPEGYSVSREKKERFSLILESASTNQTSMYLCASSFLAGGLYEQYFGPGTRLTVT.